Sequencing of this TCR beta chain was carried out in a study of T-cell memory formation after mild COVID-19. CDR1 and CDR2 (germline): SGHTA, FQGNSA. This CDR3 has 13 residues. Trimming cost V 5 bases and J 5 bases, with 12 bases left between them. TCRdb recomputed calls from the 5' RACE reads with MiXCR, one row per CDR3 protein. Of 250,000 to 350,000 distinct CDR3 sequences listed, approximately 19% are singletons. This chain links TRBV7-2 with TRBJ2-5; no clear D. This clonotype was sampled from a man aged 18 to 30 who had mild COVID-19 (a few samples of this study predate the infection). Cell type and time point are not known. Input material: PBMCs or a T cell subset sorted from them (not recorded which). CDR3 DNA: TGTGCCAGCAGCCCCCGACCAACGGAGACCCAGTACTTC. As protein: CASSPRPTETQYF.